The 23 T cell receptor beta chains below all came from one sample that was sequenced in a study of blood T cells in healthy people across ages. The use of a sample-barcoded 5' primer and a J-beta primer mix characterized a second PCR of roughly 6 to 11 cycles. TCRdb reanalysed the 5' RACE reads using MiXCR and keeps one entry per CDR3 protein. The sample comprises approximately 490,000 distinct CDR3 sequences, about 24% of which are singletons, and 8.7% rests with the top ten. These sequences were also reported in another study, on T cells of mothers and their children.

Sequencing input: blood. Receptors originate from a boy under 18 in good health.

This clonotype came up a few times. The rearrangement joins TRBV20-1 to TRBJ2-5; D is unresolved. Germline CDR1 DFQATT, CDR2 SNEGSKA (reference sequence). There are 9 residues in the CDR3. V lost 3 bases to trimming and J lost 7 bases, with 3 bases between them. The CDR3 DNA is TGCAGTGCTAGTTCGACCCAGTACTTC. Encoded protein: CSASSTQYF.

Here the CDR3 reads CASSLAPGLAPSYEQYF. Written as DNA, the CDR3 is TGTGCCAGCAGCTTAGCCCCGGGACTAGCGCCATCCTACGAGCAGTACTTC. The chain recombines TRBV3-1 with TRBJ2-7; 10 nucleotides align to TRBD2. The germline V gene has CDR1 LGHDT and CDR2 YNNKEL (reference sequence). The V gene end was trimmed by 5 bases and the J gene end by 1 base; junction bases not matched to a gene: 11. This CDR3 has 17 residues.

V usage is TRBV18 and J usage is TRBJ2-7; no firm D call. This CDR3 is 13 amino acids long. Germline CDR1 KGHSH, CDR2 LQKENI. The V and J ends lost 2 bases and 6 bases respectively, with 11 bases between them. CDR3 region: CASSPSPAGEQYF. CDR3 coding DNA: TGTGCCAGCTCACCATCTCCCGCAGGCGAGCAGTACTTC.

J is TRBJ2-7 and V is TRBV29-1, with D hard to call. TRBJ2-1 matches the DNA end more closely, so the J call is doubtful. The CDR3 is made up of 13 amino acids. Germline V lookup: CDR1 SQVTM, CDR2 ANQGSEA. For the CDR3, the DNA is TGCAGCGTTGTAAGGCTGGAAGCAAATGAGCAGTTCTTC. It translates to CSVVRLEANEQFF.

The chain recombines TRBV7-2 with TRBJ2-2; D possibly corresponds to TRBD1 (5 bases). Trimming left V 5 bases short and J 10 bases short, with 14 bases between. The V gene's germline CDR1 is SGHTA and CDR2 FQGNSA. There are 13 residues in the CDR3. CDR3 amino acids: CASSPYLQEELFF. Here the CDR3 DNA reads TGTGCCAGCAGCCCGTACCTACAGGAGGAGCTGTTTTTT.

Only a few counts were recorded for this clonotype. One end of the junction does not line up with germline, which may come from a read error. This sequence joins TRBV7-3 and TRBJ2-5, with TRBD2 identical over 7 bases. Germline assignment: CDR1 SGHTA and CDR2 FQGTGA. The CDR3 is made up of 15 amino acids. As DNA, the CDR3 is TGTGCCAGCAACTTAAATGGCGGGGGCCAAGAGACCCAGTACTTC. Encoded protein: CASNLNGGGQETQYF.

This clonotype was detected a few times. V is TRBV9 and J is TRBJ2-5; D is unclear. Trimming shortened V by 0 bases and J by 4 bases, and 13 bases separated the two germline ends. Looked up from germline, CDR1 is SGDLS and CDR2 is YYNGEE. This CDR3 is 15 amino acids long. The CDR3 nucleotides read TGTGCCAGCAGCGTAGCCGATAGATCTGCAGAGACCCAGTACTTC. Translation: CASSVADRSAETQYF.

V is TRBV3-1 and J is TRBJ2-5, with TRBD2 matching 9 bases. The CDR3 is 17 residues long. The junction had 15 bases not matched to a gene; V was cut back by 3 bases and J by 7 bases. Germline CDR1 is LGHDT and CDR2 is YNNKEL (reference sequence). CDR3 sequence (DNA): TGTGCCAGCAGCCACACAACCCTAGCGGGAAGGAGCGGGACCCAGTACTTC. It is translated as CASSHTTLAGRSGTQYF.

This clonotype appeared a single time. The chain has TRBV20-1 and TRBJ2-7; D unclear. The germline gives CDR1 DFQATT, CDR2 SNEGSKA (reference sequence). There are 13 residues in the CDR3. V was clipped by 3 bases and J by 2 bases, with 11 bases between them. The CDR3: CSASPAATYEQYF. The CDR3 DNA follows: TGCAGTGCTAGCCCCGCAGCCACCTACGAGCAGTACTTC.

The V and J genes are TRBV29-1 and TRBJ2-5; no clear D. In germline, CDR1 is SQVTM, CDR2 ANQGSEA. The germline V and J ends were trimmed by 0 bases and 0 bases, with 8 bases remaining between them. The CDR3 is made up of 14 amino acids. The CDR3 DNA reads TGCAGCGTTGAAGACCCCAGGTACCAAGAGACCCAGTACTTC. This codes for CSVEDPRYQETQYF.

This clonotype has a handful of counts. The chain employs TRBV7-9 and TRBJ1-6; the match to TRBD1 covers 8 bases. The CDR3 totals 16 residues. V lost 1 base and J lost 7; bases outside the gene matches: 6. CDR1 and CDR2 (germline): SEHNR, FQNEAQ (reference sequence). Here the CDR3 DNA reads TGTGCCAGCAGCTTAGGTCAGGCAGGGGGCAATTCACCCCTCCACTTT. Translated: CASSLGQAGGNSPLHF. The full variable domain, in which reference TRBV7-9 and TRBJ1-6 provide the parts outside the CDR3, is DTGVSQNPRHKITKRGQNVTFRCDPISEHNRLYWYRQTLGQGPEFLTYFQNEAQLEKSRLLSDRFSAERPKGSFSTLEIQRTEQGDSAMYLCASSLGQAGGNSPLHFGNGTRLTVT.

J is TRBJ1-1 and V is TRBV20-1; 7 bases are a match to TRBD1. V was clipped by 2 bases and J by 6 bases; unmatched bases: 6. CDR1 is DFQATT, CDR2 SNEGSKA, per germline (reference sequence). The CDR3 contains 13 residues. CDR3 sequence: CSARRRGRAEAFF. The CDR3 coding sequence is TGCAGTGCTAGAAGGAGGGGGCGCGCTGAAGCTTTCTTT.

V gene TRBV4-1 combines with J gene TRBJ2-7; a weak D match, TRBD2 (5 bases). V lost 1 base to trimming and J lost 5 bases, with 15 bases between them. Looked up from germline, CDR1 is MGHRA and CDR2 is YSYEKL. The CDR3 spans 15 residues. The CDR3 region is CASSQGLLTSDEQYF. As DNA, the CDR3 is TGCGCCAGCAGCCAAGGACTACTCACATCGGACGAGCAGTACTTC.

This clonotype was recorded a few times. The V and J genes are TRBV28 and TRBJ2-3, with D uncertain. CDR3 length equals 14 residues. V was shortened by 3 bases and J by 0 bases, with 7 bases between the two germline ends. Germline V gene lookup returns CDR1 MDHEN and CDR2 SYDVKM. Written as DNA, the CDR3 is TGTGCCAGCAGTTTGATACAGAGCACAGATACGCAGTATTTT. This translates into CASSLIQSTDTQYF.

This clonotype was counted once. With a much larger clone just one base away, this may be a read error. The CDR3: CASRDSTYEQYF. CDR3 in DNA: TGTGCCAGCAGGGACAGTACCTACGAGCAGTACTTC. The rearrangement joins TRBV6-4 to TRBJ2-5; the D gene is possibly TRBD1 (6 bases). The end of the DNA is better explained by TRBJ2-7, so the J call may be wrong. The germline V gene encodes CDR1 MRHNA and CDR2 SNTAGT. The CDR3 extends over 12 amino acids.

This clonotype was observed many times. CDR3 protein: CATSRSGTGSNTGELFF. In nucleotides, the CDR3 is TGTGCCACCAGCAGATCCGGGACAGGGAGTAACACCGGGGAGCTGTTTTTT. The V call is TRBV15, the J call TRBJ2-2, with 9 nucleotides matching TRBD1. This CDR3 region has 17 residues. V shed 2 bases, J shed 2 bases, and the junction held 6 bases outside the gene matches. Germline assignment: CDR1 LNHNV and CDR2 YYDKDF (reference sequence). The complete variable domain, with remaining parts taken from reference TRBV15 and TRBJ2-2, reads DAMVIQNPRYQVTQFGKPVTLSCSQTLNHNVMYWYQQKSSQAPKLLFHYYDKDFNNEADTPDNFQSRRPNTSFCFLDIRSPGLGDTAMYLCATSRSGTGSNTGELFFGEGSRLTVL.

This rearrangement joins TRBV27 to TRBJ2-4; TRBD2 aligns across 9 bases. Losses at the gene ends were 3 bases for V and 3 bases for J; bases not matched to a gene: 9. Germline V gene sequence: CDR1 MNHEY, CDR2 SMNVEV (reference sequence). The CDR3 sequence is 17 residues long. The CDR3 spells CASSLVGAGGFKNIQYF. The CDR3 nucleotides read TGTGCCAGCAGTTTGGTCGGCGCGGGAGGGTTCAAAAACATTCAGTACTTC.

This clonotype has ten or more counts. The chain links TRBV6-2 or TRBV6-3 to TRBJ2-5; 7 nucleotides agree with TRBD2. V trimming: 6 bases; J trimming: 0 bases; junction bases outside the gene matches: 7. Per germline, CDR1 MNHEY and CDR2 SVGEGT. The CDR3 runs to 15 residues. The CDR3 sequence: CASRDWGLNQETQYF. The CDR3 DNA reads TGTGCCAGCAGAGATTGGGGACTAAACCAAGAGACCCAGTACTTC.

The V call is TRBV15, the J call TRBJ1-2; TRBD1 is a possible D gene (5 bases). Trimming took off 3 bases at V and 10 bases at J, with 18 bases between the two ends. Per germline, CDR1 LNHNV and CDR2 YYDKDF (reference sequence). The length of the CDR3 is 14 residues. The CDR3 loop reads CATSSPSGTLVYTF. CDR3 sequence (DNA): TGTGCCACCAGCAGCCCCTCGGGGACTTTAGTCTACACCTTC.

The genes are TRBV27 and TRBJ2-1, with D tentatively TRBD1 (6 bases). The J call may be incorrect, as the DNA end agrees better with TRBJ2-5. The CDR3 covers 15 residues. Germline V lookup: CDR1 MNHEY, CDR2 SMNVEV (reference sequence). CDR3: CASSLGQGIRETQYF. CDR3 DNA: TGTGCCAGCAGTTTAGGGCAGGGGATTCGGGAGACCCAGTACTTC.

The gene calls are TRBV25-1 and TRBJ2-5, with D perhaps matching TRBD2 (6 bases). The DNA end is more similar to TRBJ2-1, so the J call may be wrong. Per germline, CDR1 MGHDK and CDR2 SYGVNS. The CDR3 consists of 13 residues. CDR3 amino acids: CASSILERVEQFF. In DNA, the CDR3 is TGTGCCAGCAGTATTTTAGAGCGGGTCGAGCAGTTCTTC.

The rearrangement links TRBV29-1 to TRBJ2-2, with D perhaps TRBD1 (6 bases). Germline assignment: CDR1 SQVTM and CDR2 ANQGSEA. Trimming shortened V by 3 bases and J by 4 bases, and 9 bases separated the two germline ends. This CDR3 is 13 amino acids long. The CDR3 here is CSVEGHSTGELFF. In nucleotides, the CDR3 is TGCAGCGTTGAGGGACATAGCACCGGGGAGCTGTTTTTT.

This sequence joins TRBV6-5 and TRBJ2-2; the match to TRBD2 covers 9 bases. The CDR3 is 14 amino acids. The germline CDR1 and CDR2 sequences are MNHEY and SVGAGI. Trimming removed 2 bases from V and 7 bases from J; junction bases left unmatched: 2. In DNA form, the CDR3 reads TGTGCCAGCAGTTACGAAGCGGGGGGCGGGGAGCTGTTTTTT. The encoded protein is CASSYEAGGGELFF.